The 8 T cell receptor beta chains listed next were all sequenced from one sample in a study of early T cells in non-severe SARS-CoV-2 infection. One entry per CDR3 protein results from TCRdb running MiXCR on the 5' RACE reads. The table has 48,000 or so distinct CDR3 sequences, 6.2% seen once. The material was whole blood, obtained at baseline. These receptors came from an adult who was a healthcare worker with PCR-confirmed SARS-CoV-2 infection or an uninfected control (not recorded which).

This clonotype appeared many times. The chain recombines TRBV10-3 with TRBJ2-1; the match to TRBD2 covers 13 bases. Trimming removed 10 bases from V and 8 bases from J; junction bases left unmatched: 8. The CDR3 is made up of 14 amino acids. Germline lookup yields CDR1 ENHRY and CDR2 SYGVKD. The DNA for the CDR3 is TGTGCCACCCGGACTAGCGGGAGATCTGATGAGCAGTTCTTC. Amino acid sequence: CATRTSGRSDEQFF.

The rearrangement links TRBV10-3 to TRBJ2-3; tentatively, D is TRBD2 (6 bases). Germline V CDR1 and CDR2: ENHRY, SYGVKD. The CDR3 spans 14 residues. The V gene lost 2 bases and the J gene lost 9 bases, with 15 bases spanning the gap. CDR3 loop: CAISETITRGTQYF. The CDR3 nucleotides read TGTGCCATCAGTGAGACCATCACCCGGGGGACGCAGTATTTT.

The chain combines TRBV5-4 with TRBJ1-4; tentatively, D is TRBD1 (5 bases). The CDR3 length is 14 residues. Trimming pared 1 base from V and 8 bases from J, leaving 12 bases between. Per the germline V gene, CDR1 is SGHNT and CDR2 is YYREEE (reference sequence). In DNA form, the CDR3 reads TGTGCCAGCAGCTTGAACAGGCGTGAAGAAAAACTGTTTTTT. Translation: CASSLNRREEKLFF.

CDR3 sequence (DNA): TGCAGTGCGGGACAGGACAGGGCTTCCTACGAGCAGTACTTC. Encoded protein: CSAGQDRASYEQYF. This chain uses TRBV20-1 with TRBJ2-7, with 8 bases fitting TRBD1. Trimming removed 6 bases from V and 1 base from J; junction bases left unmatched: 8. The V gene's germline CDR1 is DFQATT and CDR2 SNEGSKA (reference sequence). The CDR3 is 14 residues long.

In its sample, this clonotype was seen many times. V is TRBV7-3 and J is TRBJ1-2, with TRBD1 identical over 8 bases. Germline loops: CDR1 SGHTA, CDR2 FQGTGA. J lost 0 bases, V lost 3 bases, and 6 bases had no gene match. The CDR3 spans 16 residues. CDR3 sequence: CASSLGQAESNYGYTF. The DNA for the CDR3 is TGTGCCAGCAGCTTGGGACAGGCCGAGTCTAACTATGGCTACACCTTC.

There are many counts of this clonotype. J is TRBJ2-1 and V is TRBV29-1, with D uncertain. In germline, CDR1 is SQVTM, CDR2 ANQGSEA. The CDR3 is 10 amino acids. V was clipped by 5 bases and J by 6 bases, with 5 bases between them. The DNA of the CDR3 is TGCAGCGTTCTGGGCAATGAGCAGTTCTTC. It specifies CSVLGNEQFF.

Ten or more counts support this clonotype. The rearrangement joins TRBV5-4 to TRBJ2-1; 15 nucleotides line up with TRBD2. The CDR3 spans 16 residues. The J segment lost 6 bases and the V segment lost 4 bases, leaving 5 bases of the junction unmatched. Germline V gene sequence: CDR1 SGHNT, CDR2 YYREEE (reference sequence). The CDR3 spells CASSVGLAGGGNEQFF. The CDR3 DNA sequence: TGTGCCAGCAGCGTAGGACTAGCGGGAGGGGGCAATGAGCAGTTCTTC.

This chain links TRBV27 with TRBJ2-7, with 7 positions matching TRBD1. Trimming cost V 6 bases and J 4 bases; bases outside gene matches: 9. Germline V gene lookup returns CDR1 MNHEY and CDR2 SMNVEV (reference sequence). This CDR3 region has 14 residues. The DNA of the CDR3 is TGTGCCAGCAGCTTCGCCTTACAGGGGTACGAGCAGTACTTC. As protein: CASSFALQGYEQYF.